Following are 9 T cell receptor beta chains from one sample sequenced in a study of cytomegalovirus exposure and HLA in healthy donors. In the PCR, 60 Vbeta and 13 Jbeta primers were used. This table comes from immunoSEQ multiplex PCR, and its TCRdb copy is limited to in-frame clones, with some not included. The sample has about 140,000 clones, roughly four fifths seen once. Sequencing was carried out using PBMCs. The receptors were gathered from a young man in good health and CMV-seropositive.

As DNA, the CDR3 is TGTGCCAGTAGTACGGACACGCTCTCCTACGAGCAGTACTTC. As protein: CASSTDTLSYEQYF. The chain couples TRBV19 to TRBJ2-7, with a weak D call TRBD1 (5 bases). Per the germline V gene, CDR1 is LNHDA and CDR2 is SQIVND (reference sequence). V was cut by 4 bases and J by 0 bases, with 10 bases left in between. This CDR3 contains 14 residues.

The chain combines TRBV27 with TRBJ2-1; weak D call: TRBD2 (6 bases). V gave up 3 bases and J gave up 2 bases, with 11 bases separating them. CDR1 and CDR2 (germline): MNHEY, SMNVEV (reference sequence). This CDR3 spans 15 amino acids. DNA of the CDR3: TGTGCCAGCAGTTTTGCCGGGAGCACCTACAATGAGCAGTTCTTC. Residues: CASSFAGSTYNEQFF.

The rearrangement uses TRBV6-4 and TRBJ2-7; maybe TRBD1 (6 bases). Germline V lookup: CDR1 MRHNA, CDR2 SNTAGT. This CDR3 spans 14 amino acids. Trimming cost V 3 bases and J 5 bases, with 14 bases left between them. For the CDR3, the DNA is TGTGCCAGCAGTGAACAGGGATGGTCCCACGAGCAGTACTTC. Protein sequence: CASSEQGWSHEQYF.

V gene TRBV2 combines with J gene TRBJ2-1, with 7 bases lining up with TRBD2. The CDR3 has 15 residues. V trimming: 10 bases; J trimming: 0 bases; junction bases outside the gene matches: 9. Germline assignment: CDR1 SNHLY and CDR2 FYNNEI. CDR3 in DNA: TGTGCCACCTCGGCTAGCGGCATCTCCTACAATGAGCAGTTCTTC. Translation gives CATSASGISYNEQFF.

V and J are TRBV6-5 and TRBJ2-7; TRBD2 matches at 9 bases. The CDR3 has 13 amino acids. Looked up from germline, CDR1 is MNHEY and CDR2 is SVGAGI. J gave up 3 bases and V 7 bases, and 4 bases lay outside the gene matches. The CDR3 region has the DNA TGTGCCAGCAAGGCTAGCGGGAACTACGAGCAGTACTTC. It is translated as CASKASGNYEQYF.

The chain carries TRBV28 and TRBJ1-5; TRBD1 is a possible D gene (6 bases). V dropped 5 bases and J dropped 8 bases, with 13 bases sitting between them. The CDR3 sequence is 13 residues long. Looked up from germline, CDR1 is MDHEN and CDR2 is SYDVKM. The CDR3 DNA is TGTGCCAGCAGTCCGGGACATGTTAAGCCCCAGCATTTT. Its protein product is CASSPGHVKPQHF. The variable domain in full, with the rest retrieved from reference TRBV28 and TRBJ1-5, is DVKVTQSSRYLVKRTGEKVFLECVQDMDHENMFWYRQDPGLGLRLIYFSYDVKMKEKGDIPEGYSVSREKKERFSLILESASTNQTSMYLCASSPGHVKPQHFGDGTRLSIL.

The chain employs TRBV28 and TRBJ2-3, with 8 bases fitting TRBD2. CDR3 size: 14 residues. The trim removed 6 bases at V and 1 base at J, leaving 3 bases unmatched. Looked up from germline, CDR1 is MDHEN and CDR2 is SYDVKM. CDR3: CASSGTSRTDTQYF. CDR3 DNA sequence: TGTGCCAGCAGCGGGACTAGTCGCACAGATACGCAGTATTTT.

Written as DNA, the CDR3 is TGTGCCAGCAGTTTCCCCCCTCCAGAAGACCAAGAGACCCAGTACTTC. Translated: CASSFPPPEDQETQYF. The V call is TRBV27, the J call TRBJ2-5; no clear D. The ends were cut back, 3 bases at V and 0 bases at J, with 14 bases in the middle. Germline CDR1 MNHEY, CDR2 SMNVEV (reference sequence). The CDR3 has 16 residues.

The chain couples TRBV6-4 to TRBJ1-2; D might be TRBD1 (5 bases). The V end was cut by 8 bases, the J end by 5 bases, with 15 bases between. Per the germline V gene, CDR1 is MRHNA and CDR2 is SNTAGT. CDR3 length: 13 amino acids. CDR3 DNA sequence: TGTGCCAGCCGCGGGACGGAGCTTTATGGCTACACCTTC. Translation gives CASRGTELYGYTF.